This is a list of T cell receptor beta chains from one sample in a study of response to subunit inactivated influenza vaccine. TCRdb fed the RT-PCR reads into MiXCR, producing one record per CDR3 protein. Of roughly 790,000 distinct CDR3 sequences listed, approximately 21% are singletons. Here the sequenced sample was PBMCs from blood, taken roughly 5 days after vaccination. These receptors came from a man in his forties or fifties who received an inactivated influenza vaccine. CDR3s include the opening cysteine and the closing phenylalanine or tryptophan. D genes are given only for firm matches. Not all rows give a size; the values are once, few, many and, for expanded clones, a class.

CDR3: CASSLRLRSYEQYF
DNA: TGTGCCAGCAGTTTAAGACTGCGGTCCTACGAGCAGTACTTC
length: 14
J: TRBJ2-7
D: -
size: few
V: TRBV6-2/TRBV6-3

CDR3: CAISRSREIIHEQYF
DNA: TGTGCCATCAGCAGGTCGCGGGAGATTATCCACGAGCAGTACTTC
length: 15
J: TRBJ2-7
D: TRBD2
size: many
V: TRBV10-3

CDR3: CASSLVGGLEAFF
DNA: TGCGCCAGCAGCCTTGTAGGGGGCCTAGAAGCTTTCTTT
length: 13
J: TRBJ1-1
D: TRBD1
size: once
V: TRBV4-3

CDR3: CASSYSYGQGNSPLHF
DNA: TGTGCCAGCAGTTACTCGTACGGACAAGGGAATTCACCCCTCCACTTT
length: 16
J: TRBJ1-6
D: -
size: many
V: TRBV6-5

CDR3: CASSLGSIANEAFF
DNA: TGTGCCAGCAGCTTAGGAAGTATCGCTAATGAAGCTTTCTTT
length: 14
J: TRBJ1-1
D: -
size: many
V: TRBV7-2

CDR3: CASSLASGLQETQYF
DNA: TGTGCCAGCAGCTTAGCTAGTGGACTCCAAGAGACCCAGTACTTC
length: 15
J: TRBJ2-5
D: -
size: -
V: TRBV7-2

CDR3: CASSVVLALNEQYF
DNA: TGTGCCAGCAGCGTGGTACTCGCTCTCAACGAGCAGTACTTC
length: 14
J: TRBJ2-7
D: -
size: -
V: TRBV9

CDR3: CSARDLLRLAYNEQFF
DNA: TGCAGTGCTAGAGATCTCCTGAGACTAGCGTACAATGAGCAGTTCTTC
length: 16
J: TRBJ2-1
D: TRBD2
size: -
V: TRBV20-1

CDR3: CASSQVVTGDAGYTF
DNA: TGCGCCAGCAGCCAAGTTGTGACAGGGGATGCTGGCTACACCTTC
length: 15
J: TRBJ1-2
D: TRBD1
size: few
V: TRBV4-3

CDR3: CASSQEFAGGEQFF
DNA: TGTGCCAGCAGCCAAGAATTCGCGGGCGGCGAGCAGTTCTTC
length: 14
J: TRBJ2-1
D: -
size: -
V: TRBV14

CDR3: CSAISRGTAYEQYF
DNA: TGCAGTGCTATAAGCAGGGGGACAGCCTACGAGCAGTACTTC
length: 14
J: TRBJ2-7
D: TRBD1
size: -
V: TRBV20-1

CDR3: CASNFWGSSGNTIYF
DNA: TGTGCCAGCAACTTTTGGGGCTCGTCTGGAAACACCATATATTTT
length: 15
J: TRBJ1-3
D: -
size: -
V: TRBV12-3/TRBV12-4

CDR3: CSAREVSAHNEQFF
DNA: TGCAGTGCCCGAGAGGTTAGCGCGCACAATGAGCAGTTCTTC
length: 14
J: TRBJ2-1
D: -
size: few
V: TRBV20-1

CDR3: CASSLLEEGGQPQHF
DNA: TGTGCCAGCAGTTTATTGGAGGAGGGGGGTCAGCCCCAGCATTTT
length: 15
J: TRBJ1-5
D: -
size: -
V: TRBV28

CDR3: CASSLFFGPLNTGELFF
DNA: TGTGCCAGCAGCTTATTCTTCGGGCCTTTGAACACCGGGGAGCTGTTTTTT
length: 17
J: TRBJ2-2
D: -
size: few
V: TRBV7-2

CDR3: CASQRDSTDTQYF
DNA: TGTGCCAGTCAGCGGGATAGCACAGATACGCAGTATTTT
length: 13
J: TRBJ2-3
D: TRBD2
size: -
V: TRBV2

CDR3: CASSQVLAGVKEQYF
DNA: TGTGCCAGCAGCCAAGTGCTAGCGGGAGTAAAGGAGCAGTACTTC
length: 15
J: TRBJ2-7
D: TRBD2
size: many
V: TRBV3-1

CDR3: CASSSPGRGPGELFF
DNA: TGTGCCAGCAGCTCCCCCGGCAGGGGCCCCGGGGAGCTGTTTTTT
length: 15
J: TRBJ2-2
D: -
size: -
V: TRBV7-3

CDR3: CASRPGSSASQYF
DNA: TGTGCCAGCAGACCCGGCTCTTCGGCGTCCCAGTACTTC
length: 13
J: TRBJ2-5
D: -
size: -
V: TRBV12-3/TRBV12-4

CDR3: CASSVGGRADQETQYF
DNA: TGTGCCAGCAGCGTAGGAGGCAGGGCCGACCAAGAGACCCAGTACTTC
length: 16
J: TRBJ2-5
D: -
size: few
V: TRBV9

CDR3: CASSRDLLSYEQYF
DNA: TGTGCCAGCAGCCGGGACCTTCTCTCCTACGAGCAGTACTTC
length: 14
J: TRBJ2-7
D: -
size: -
V: TRBV7-8

CDR3: CATSRAGNSETQYF
DNA: TGTGCCACCAGCAGAGCTGGTAATAGTGAGACCCAGTACTTC
length: 14
J: TRBJ2-5
D: -
size: many
V: TRBV15

CDR3: CASRNSGLAGVGGDTQYF
DNA: TGTGCCAGCAGGAACTCGGGACTAGCGGGAGTAGGAGGAGATACGCAGTATTTT
length: 18
J: TRBJ2-3
D: TRBD2
size: few
V: TRBV28

CDR3: CSVEDLRTHTNPIQETQYF
DNA: TGCAGCGTTGAAGATCTGCGAACTCACACCAATCCTATCCAAGAGACCCAGTACTTC
length: 19
J: TRBJ2-5
D: -
size: -
V: TRBV29-1

CDR3: CAISLAAGGPLSYNEQFF
DNA: TGTGCCATCAGTTTAGCGGCGGGGGGACCCCTTTCCTACAATGAGCAGTTCTTC
length: 18
J: TRBJ2-1
D: TRBD2
size: -
V: TRBV12-3/TRBV12-4

CDR3: CASTTEDRVNTEAFF
DNA: TGCGCCAGCACCACCGAGGACAGGGTGAACACTGAAGCTTTCTTT
length: 15
J: TRBJ1-1
D: TRBD1
size: -
V: TRBV4-3

CDR3: CSANGGGPPDTQYF
DNA: TGCAGTGCAAACGGCGGGGGCCCTCCAGATACGCAGTATTTT
length: 14
J: TRBJ2-3
D: -
size: few
V: TRBV20-1

CDR3: CASSQGPGGQGEQYF
DNA: TGCGCCAGCAGCCAAGGGCCAGGGGGACAAGGCGAGCAGTACTTC
length: 15
J: TRBJ2-7
D: TRBD1
size: -
V: TRBV4-3

CDR3: CASSGAVPGQGATNEKLFF
DNA: TGCGCCAGCAGCGGCGCCGTTCCGGGACAGGGAGCAACTAATGAAAAACTGTTTTTT
length: 19
J: TRBJ1-4
D: TRBD1
size: -
V: TRBV5-1

CDR3: CASSQVSDTQYF
DNA: TGTGCCAGCAGCCAAGTTTCAGATACGCAGTATTTT
length: 12
J: TRBJ2-3
D: -
size: few
V: TRBV4-2

CDR3: CAWSVPGLTHSPLHF
DNA: TGTGCCTGGAGTGTACCGGGCTTGACCCATTCACCCCTCCACTTT
length: 15
J: TRBJ1-6
D: -
size: few
V: TRBV30

CDR3: CSVDLLRGGTNNEQFF
DNA: TGCAGCGTTGACCTACTAAGGGGCGGGACAAACAATGAGCAGTTCTTC
length: 16
J: TRBJ2-1
D: -
size: many
V: TRBV29-1

CDR3: CASSFAGGGTEAFF
DNA: TGTGCCAGCAGTTTTGCAGGGGGAGGAACTGAAGCTTTCTTT
length: 14
J: TRBJ1-1
D: TRBD1
size: -
V: TRBV27